The rows below give T cell receptor beta chains drawn from one sample of a study of T cell clonotyping in hematopoietic cell transplantation. Assay: immunoSEQ multiplex PCR; the TCRdb copy retains only in-frame clones and omits some. This table holds roughly 4,600 clones, roughly 94% found once. The sequenced sample was PBMCs, obtained 180 days after allogeneic stem cell transplant. These receptors came from a male patient over 55 who had an allogeneic stem cell transplant from a related donor, so the T cells may come from the graft donor. Some clones in this sample may be carry-over from other donors' samples. CDR3s include the opening cysteine and the closing phenylalanine or tryptophan.

16 TRBJ1-1 TRBV28 CASSSNGQSGNTEAFF
15 TRBJ1-2 TRBV7-3 CASSLGGQLPSGYTF
15 TRBJ2-7 TRBV28 CASSLTSGGSYEQYF
13 TRBJ1-1 TRBV27 CASSVQGYTEAFF
13 TRBJ1-1 TRBV6-5 CASVGQGLPEAFF
13 TRBJ1-1 TRBV11-3 CASSLEVGTEAFF
16 TRBJ2-3 TRBV5-1 CASSLPSGGVTDTQYF
13 TRBJ2-2 TRBV6-1 CASSEGDTGELFF
14 TRBJ1-1 TRBV6-6 CASTPGWMNTEAFF
16 TRBJ1-4 TRBV5-1 CASSITGTGAAEKLFF
15 TRBJ1-1 TRBV5-8 CASSLGTLMNTEAFF
14 TRBJ1-2 TRBV30 CAWNTGRINYGYTF
13 TRBJ2-7 TRBV6-6 CASSQPPDYEQYF
14 TRBJ2-1 TRBV30 CAWRQAGGYNEQFF
9 TRBJ1-2 TRBV30 CAWGSLRTF